The entry below describes one T cell receptor (beta chain). The antigen is unknown. Trimming at V came to 3 bases and at J to 6 bases, leaving 4 bases not matched to a gene. This CDR3 is 15 amino acids long. Germline assignment: CDR1 LNHDA and CDR2 SQIVND (reference sequence). TCRdb's copy holds only in-frame clones and misses some; the assay was immunoSEQ multiplex PCR. The data hold 120,000 or so clones, with roughly 90% observed a single time. The study drew the donors from its approximately 120-subject validation cohort, separate from the roughly 700-subject first cohort. The data originate from a study of cytomegalovirus exposure and HLA in healthy donors. Notes on the study in general: Investigators reported about 160 TCR beta chains as tied to cytomegalovirus. Most sequenced TCRs were rare (though some public TCRs occurred in many donors).

The J gene is TRBJ2-1, the V gene TRBV19; 11 bases are shared with TRBD2. The TCR comes from a woman aged 18-29 years in good health and CMV-seronegative. Sequenced sample: PBMCs. The CDR3: CASSIIAGGFNEQFF. CDR3 bases: TGTGCCAGTAGTATCATAGCGGGAGGGTTCAATGAGCAGTTCTTC.